The 11 T cell receptor beta chains below all came from one sample that was sequenced in a study of shared clonotypes between healthy human individuals. TCRdb's copy holds only in-frame clones and misses some; the assay was immunoSEQ multiplex PCR. This sample has some 1.5 million clones; around 98% occur once, and the top ten carry roughly 0.42%. The sequencing sample was made of naive CD4+ T cells sorted from blood. Subset: CD45RA+ positively selected. These receptor sequences come from a man younger than 40 in good health.

The chain employs TRBV19 and TRBJ1-2, with D perhaps TRBD1 (6 bases). The CDR3 sequence is 15 residues long. Trimming cost V 5 bases and J 4 bases, with 17 bases left between them. Germline values: CDR1 LNHDA, CDR2 SQIVND (reference sequence). The DNA of the CDR3 is TGTGCCAGTAGTCGTCGCTTGGACAGTTCCTATGGCTACACCTTC. Protein sequence: CASSRRLDSSYGYTF.

The rearrangement joins TRBV18 to TRBJ2-4; D is unclear. The V gene's germline CDR1 is KGHSH and CDR2 LQKENI. The V and J ends lost 6 bases and 0 bases respectively, with 15 bases between them. CDR3 length: 16 residues. CDR3 bases: TGTGCCAGCTCGCCCCCGAGACTGATAGCCAAAAACATTCAGTACTTC. Amino acid sequence: CASSPPRLIAKNIQYF.

CDR3 sequence reads: CASSESLAWPGELFF. In DNA, the CDR3 is TGTGCCAGCAGTGAATCTCTAGCGTGGCCCGGGGAGCTGTTTTTT. V gene TRBV2 combines with J gene TRBJ2-2, with D tentatively TRBD2 (6 bases). Germline V gene sequence: CDR1 SNHLY, CDR2 FYNNEI. The CDR3 length is 15 residues. The V end was cut by 2 bases, the J end by 6 bases, with 13 bases between.

The chain employs TRBV5-1 and TRBJ2-7; 11 bases are shared with TRBD2. Germline V gives CDR1 SGHRS, CDR2 YFSETQ. The junction had 3 bases not matched to a gene; V was cut back by 4 bases and J by 3 bases. The CDR3 extends over 14 amino acids. The CDR3, as DNA: TGCGCCAGCAGCGCCGGGACTAGCGGCTACGAGCAGTACTTC. This codes for CASSAGTSGYEQYF.

The chain joins TRBV9 to TRBJ2-7; the match to TRBD2 covers 11 bases. This CDR3 spans 15 amino acids. Losses at the gene ends were 4 bases for V and 4 bases for J; bases not matched to a gene: 7. Germline V lookup: CDR1 SGDLS, CDR2 YYNGEE. The CDR3 coding sequence is TGTGCCAGCAGCAGCACCGGGACTAGCGGATACGAGCAGTACTTC. Amino acids: CASSSTGTSGYEQYF.

J is TRBJ2-7 and V is TRBV28; 7 positions agree with TRBD1. The CDR3 contains 14 residues. Germline-derived CDR1 and CDR2 are MDHEN and SYDVKM. With 10 bases clipped from V and 3 bases from J, the junction kept 12 bases outside the gene matches. This CDR3 is CATQKPTGVYEQYF. The CDR3 DNA sequence: TGTGCCACCCAAAAACCTACAGGGGTCTACGAGCAGTACTTC.

V gene TRBV11-3 combines with J gene TRBJ2-5, with 8 positions matching TRBD1. CDR1 and CDR2 (germline): SGHNT, YENEEA. With V trimmed by 5 bases and J by 7 bases, 9 bases remained unmatched. The CDR3 has 14 amino acids. The CDR3 loop reads CASSRDRTGGTQYF. DNA of the CDR3: TGTGCCAGCAGCCGGGACAGGACCGGGGGGACCCAGTACTTC. The full variable domain, rest sourced from reference TRBV11-3 and TRBJ2-5, is EAGVVQSPRYKIIEKKQPVAFWCNPISGHNTLYWYLQNLGQGPELLIRYENEEAVDDSQLPKDRFSAERLKGVDSTLKIQPAELGDSAVYLCASSRDRTGGTQYFGPGTRLLVL.

The chain joins TRBV2 to TRBJ1-5; 7 nucleotides match TRBD1. Losses at the gene ends were 3 bases for V and 5 bases for J; bases not matched to a gene: 4. Germline V lookup: CDR1 SNHLY, CDR2 FYNNEI. This CDR3 spans 14 amino acids. The CDR3 is CASSERGLHQPQHF. The CDR3 DNA is TGTGCCAGCAGTGAGAGGGGGCTGCATCAGCCCCAGCATTTT.

The rearrangement joins TRBV14 to TRBJ2-2; tentatively, D is TRBD1 (6 bases). V was pared by 4 bases and J by 3 bases, with 15 bases between. The CDR3 has 16 amino acids. Germline loops: CDR1 SGHDN, CDR2 FVKESK. CDR3 sequence reads: CASSRLQGTHTGELFF. DNA of the CDR3: TGTGCCAGCAGCCGCCTACAGGGAACACACACCGGGGAGCTGTTTTTT.

J is TRBJ2-1 and V is TRBV29-1; D uncertain. The CDR3 runs to 11 residues. Germline CDR1 reads SQVTM; CDR2 reads ANQGSEA. Trimming pared 4 bases from V and 10 bases from J, leaving 11 bases between. CDR3 bases: TGCAGCGTTGTAAGGGTTGACGAGCAGTTCTTC. It specifies CSVVRVDEQFF.

The chain uses TRBV4-2 and TRBJ2-3; the match to TRBD2 covers 10 bases. After removal of 0 bases from V and 5 bases from J, the junction contained 8 bases not matched to a gene. The CDR3 loop spans 17 amino acids. The V gene's germline CDR1 is LGHNA and CDR2 YNFKEQ. CDR3 region: CASSQDGLAGEGDTQYF. DNA of the CDR3: TGTGCCAGCAGCCAAGATGGGCTAGCGGGAGAAGGAGATACGCAGTATTTT.